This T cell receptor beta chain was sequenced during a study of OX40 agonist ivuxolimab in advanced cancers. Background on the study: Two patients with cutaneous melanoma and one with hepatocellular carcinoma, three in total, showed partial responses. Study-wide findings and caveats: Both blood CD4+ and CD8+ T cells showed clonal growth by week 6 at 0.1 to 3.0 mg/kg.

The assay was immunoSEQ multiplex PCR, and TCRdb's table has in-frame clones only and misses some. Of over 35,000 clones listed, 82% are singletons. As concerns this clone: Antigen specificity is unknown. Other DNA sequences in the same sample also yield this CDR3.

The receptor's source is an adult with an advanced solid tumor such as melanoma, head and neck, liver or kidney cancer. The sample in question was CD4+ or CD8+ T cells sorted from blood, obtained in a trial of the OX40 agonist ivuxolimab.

CDR3 DNA sequence: TGTGCCAGCAGGCGGTCAGGGCTAACCTACGAGCAGTACTTC. Residues: CASRRSGLTYEQYF. The V and J genes are TRBV2 and TRBJ2-7, with D maybe TRBD1 (5 bases). Germline V gene data show CDR1 as SNHLY and CDR2 as FYNNEI. Trimming shortened V by 6 bases and J by 2 bases, and 14 bases separated the two germline ends. The CDR3 loop spans 14 amino acids.